This T cell receptor beta chain was recovered during a study of memory CD4+ T cells and cytomegalovirus serostatus. The sort gate was single viable CD3+CD4+CD8-CD45RO+ cells for memory CD4+ T cells. Clones were sequenced by immunoSEQ multiplex PCR, and TCRdb holds only the in-frame ones, with some missing. The table shows 64,000 or so clones, with around 77% occurring only once. The CDR3 has 13 residues. The V gene lost 8 bases and the J gene lost 1 base, with 11 bases spanning the gap. Looked up from germline, CDR1 is KGHSH and CDR2 is LQKENI. Material for sequencing was memory CD4+ T cells from blood. This TCR derives from an adult in good health and CMV-seronegative. This chain uses TRBV18 with TRBJ2-5; D call uncertain. The CDR3 protein is CASKTYTQETQYF. The CDR3 DNA follows: TGTGCCAGCAAAACATACACCCAAGAGACCCAGTACTTC.